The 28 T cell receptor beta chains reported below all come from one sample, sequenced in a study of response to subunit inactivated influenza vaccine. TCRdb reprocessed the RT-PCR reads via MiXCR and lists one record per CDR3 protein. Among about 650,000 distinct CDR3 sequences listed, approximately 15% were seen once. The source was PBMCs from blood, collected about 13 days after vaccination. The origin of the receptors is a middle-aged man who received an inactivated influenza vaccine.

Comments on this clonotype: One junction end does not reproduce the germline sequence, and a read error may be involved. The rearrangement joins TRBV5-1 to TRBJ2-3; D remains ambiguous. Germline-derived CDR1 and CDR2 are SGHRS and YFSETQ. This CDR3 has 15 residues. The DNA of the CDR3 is TGCGCCAGCAGCCCGGACGGACGAAGCACAGAAACGCAGTATTTT. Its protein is CASSPDGRSTETQYF.

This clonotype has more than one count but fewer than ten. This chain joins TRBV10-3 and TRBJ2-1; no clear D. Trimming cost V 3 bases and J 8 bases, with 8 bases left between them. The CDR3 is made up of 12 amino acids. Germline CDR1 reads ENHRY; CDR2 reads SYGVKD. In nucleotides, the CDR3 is TGTGCCATCAGTGAAAATTCGGATGAGCAGTTCTTC. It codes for CAISENSDEQFF.

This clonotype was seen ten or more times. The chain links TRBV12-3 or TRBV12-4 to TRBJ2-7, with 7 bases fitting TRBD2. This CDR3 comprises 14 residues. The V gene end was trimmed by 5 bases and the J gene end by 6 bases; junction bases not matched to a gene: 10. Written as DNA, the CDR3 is TGTGCCAGCAGTATAACCCGGGGAGGGTCCGAGCAGTACTTC. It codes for CASSITRGGSEQYF.

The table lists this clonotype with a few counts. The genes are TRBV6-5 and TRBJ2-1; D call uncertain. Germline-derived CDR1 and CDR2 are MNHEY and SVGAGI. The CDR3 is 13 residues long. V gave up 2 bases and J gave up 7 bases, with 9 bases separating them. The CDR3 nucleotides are TGTGCCAGCAGTTACGGGGAATGGAATGAGCAGTTCTTC. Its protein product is CASSYGEWNEQFF.

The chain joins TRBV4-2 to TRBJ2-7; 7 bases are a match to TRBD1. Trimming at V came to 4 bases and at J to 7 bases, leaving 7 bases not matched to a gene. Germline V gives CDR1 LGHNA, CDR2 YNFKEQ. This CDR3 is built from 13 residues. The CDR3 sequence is CASSPTGSVEQYF. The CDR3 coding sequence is TGTGCCAGCAGCCCGACAGGGTCAGTGGAGCAGTACTTC.

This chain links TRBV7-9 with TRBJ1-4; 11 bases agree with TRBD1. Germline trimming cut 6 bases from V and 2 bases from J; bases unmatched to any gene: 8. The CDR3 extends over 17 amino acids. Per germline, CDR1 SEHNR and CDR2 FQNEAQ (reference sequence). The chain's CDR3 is CASSPGQGAFTNEKLFF. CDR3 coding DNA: TGTGCCAGCAGTCCTGGACAGGGGGCCTTCACTAATGAAAAACTGTTTTTT.

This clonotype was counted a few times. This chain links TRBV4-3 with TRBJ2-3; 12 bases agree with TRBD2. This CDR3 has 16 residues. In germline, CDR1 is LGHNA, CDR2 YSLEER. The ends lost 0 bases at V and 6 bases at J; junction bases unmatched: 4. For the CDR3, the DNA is TGCGCCAGCAGCCAAGATTTGACTAGCGGGAGCGATACGCAGTATTTT. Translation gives CASSQDLTSGSDTQYF.

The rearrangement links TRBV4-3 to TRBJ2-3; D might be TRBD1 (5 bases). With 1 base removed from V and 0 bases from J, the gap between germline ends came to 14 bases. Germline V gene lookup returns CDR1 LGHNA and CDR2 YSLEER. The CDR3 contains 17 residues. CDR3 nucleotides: TGCGCCAGCAGCCAAGTCATGAGACAGTCCAGCACAGATACGCAGTATTTT. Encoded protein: CASSQVMRQSSTDTQYF.

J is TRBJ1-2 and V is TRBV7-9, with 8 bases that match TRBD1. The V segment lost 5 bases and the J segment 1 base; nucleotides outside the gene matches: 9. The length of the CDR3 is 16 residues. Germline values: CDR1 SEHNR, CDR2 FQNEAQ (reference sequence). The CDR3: CASSPFSGQDNYGYTF. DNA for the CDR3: TGTGCCAGCAGCCCTTTTTCGGGACAGGATAACTATGGCTACACCTTC.

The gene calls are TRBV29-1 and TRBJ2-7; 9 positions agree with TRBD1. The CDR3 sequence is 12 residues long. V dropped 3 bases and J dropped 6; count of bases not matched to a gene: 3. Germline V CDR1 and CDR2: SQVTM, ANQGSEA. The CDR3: CSVEGTGIEQYF. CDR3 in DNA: TGCAGCGTTGAGGGGACAGGGATCGAGCAGTACTTC.

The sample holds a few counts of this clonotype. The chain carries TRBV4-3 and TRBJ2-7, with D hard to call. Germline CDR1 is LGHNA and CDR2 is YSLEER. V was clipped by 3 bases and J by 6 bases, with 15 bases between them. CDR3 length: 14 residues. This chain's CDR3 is CASSQEKFTLEQYF. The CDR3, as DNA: TGCGCCAGCAGCCAGGAGAAATTCACTCTCGAGCAGTACTTC.

The CDR3 spells CASSARTVDTQYF. In DNA form, the CDR3 reads TGTGCCAGCAGCGCAAGGACAGTAGATACGCAGTATTTT. This chain uses TRBV9 with TRBJ2-3; TRBD1 is a possible D gene (6 bases). V lost 3 bases and J lost 5, with 10 bases in between. Germline V gene data show CDR1 as SGDLS and CDR2 as YYNGEE. This CDR3 has 13 residues.

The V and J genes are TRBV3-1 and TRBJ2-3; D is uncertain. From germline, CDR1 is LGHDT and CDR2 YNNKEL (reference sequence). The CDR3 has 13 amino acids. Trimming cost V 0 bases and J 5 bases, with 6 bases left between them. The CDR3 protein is CASSQERIDTQYF. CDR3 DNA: TGTGCCAGCAGCCAAGAGCGGATAGATACGCAGTATTTT.

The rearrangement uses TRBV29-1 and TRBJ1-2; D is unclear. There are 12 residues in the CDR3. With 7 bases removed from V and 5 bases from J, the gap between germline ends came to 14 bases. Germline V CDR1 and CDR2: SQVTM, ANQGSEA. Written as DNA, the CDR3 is TGCAGCGCCTACGGCAGATCGTATGGCTACACCTTC. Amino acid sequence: CSAYGRSYGYTF.

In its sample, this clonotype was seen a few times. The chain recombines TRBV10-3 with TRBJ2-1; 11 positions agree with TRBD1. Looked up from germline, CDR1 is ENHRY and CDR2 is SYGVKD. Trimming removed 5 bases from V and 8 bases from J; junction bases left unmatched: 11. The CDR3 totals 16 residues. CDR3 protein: CAISTSGTGGWDEQFF. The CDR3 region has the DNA TGTGCCATCAGTACCTCCGGGACAGGGGGTTGGGATGAGCAGTTCTTC.

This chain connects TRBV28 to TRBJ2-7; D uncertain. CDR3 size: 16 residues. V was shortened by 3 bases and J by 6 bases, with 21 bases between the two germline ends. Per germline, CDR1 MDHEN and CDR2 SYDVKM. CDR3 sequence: CASSFERAPHLGEQYF. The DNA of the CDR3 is TGTGCCAGCAGTTTTGAAAGGGCCCCTCACCTGGGCGAGCAGTACTTC.

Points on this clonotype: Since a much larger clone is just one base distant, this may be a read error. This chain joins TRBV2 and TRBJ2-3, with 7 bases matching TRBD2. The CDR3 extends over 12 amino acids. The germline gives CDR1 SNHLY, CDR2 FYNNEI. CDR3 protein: CVSSGITDTQYF. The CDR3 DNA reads TGTGTCAGCAGCGGGATTACAGATACGCAGTATTTT. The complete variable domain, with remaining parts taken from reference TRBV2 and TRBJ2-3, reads EPEVTQTPSHQVTQMGQEVILRCVPISNHLYFYWYRQILGQKVEFLVSFYNNEISEKSEIFDDQFSVERPDGSNFTLKIRSTKLEDSAMYFCVSSGITDTQYFGPGTRLTVL.

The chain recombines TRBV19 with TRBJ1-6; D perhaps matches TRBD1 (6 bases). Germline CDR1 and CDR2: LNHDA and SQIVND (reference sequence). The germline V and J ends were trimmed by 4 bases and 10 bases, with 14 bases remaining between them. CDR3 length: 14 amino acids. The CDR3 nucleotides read TGTGCCAGTAGTACCGCGGGGGGCCGGTCACCCCTCCACTTT. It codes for CASSTAGGRSPLHF.

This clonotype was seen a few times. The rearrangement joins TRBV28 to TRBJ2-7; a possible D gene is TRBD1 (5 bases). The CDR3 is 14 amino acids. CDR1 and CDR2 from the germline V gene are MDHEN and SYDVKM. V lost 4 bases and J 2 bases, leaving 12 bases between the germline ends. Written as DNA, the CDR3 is TGTGCCAGCAGTTCTCCGAGGACAACCTACGAGCAGTACTTC. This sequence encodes CASSSPRTTYEQYF.

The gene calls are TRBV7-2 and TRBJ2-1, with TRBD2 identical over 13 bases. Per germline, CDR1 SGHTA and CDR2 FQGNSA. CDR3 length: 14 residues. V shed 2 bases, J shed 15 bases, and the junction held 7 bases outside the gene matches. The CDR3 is CASSLTRLAGGTFF. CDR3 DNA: TGTGCCAGCAGCTTAACCAGACTAGCGGGGGGTACGTTCTTC.

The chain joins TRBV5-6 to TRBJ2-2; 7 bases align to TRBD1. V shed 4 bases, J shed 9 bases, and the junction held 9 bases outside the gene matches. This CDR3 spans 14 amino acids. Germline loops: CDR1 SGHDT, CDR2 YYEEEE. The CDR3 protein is CASSNRQGSWELFF. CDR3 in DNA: TGTGCCAGCAGCAATCGACAGGGATCATGGGAGCTGTTTTTT. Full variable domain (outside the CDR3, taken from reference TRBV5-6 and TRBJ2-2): DAGVTQSPTHLIKTRGQQVTLRCSPKSGHDTVSWYQQALGQGPQFIFQYYEEEERQRGNFPDRFSGHQFPNYSSELNVNALLLGDSALYLCASSNRQGSWELFFGEGSRLTVL.

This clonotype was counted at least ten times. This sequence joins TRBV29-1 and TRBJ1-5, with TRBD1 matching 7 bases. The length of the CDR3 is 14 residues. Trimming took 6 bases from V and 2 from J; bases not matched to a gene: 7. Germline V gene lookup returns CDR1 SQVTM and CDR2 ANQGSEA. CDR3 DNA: TGCAGCGTAATAACAGGGACAGGCAATCAGCCCCAGCATTTT. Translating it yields CSVITGTGNQPQHF.

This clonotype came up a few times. This CDR3 reads CASSLPVGRVITNYGYTF. CDR3 DNA: TGCGCCAGCAGCCTACCGGTGGGGAGGGTGATCACTAACTATGGCTACACCTTC. This chain links TRBV4-3 with TRBJ1-2; no reliable D call. Trimming pared 4 bases from V and 0 bases from J, leaving 21 bases between. The CDR3 contains 18 residues. Looked up from germline, CDR1 is LGHNA and CDR2 is YSLEER.

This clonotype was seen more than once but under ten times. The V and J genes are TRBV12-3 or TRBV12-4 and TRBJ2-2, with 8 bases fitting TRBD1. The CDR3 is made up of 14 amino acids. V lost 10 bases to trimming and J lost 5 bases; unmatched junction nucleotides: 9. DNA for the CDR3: TGTGCCATATCCAGGGGGCGGTTTACCGGGGAGCTGTTTTTT. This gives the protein CAISRGRFTGELFF.

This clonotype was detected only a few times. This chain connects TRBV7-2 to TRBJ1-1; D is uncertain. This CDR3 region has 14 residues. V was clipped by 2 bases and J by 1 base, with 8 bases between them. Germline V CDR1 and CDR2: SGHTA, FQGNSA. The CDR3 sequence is CASSLNGANTEAFF. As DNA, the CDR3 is TGTGCCAGCAGCTTAAACGGTGCGAACACTGAAGCTTTCTTT. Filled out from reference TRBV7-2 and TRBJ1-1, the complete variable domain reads GAGVSQSPSNKVTEKGKDVELRCDPISGHTALYWYRQSLGQGLEFLIYFQGNSAPDKSGLPSDRFSAERTGGSVSTLTIQRTQQEDSAVYLCASSLNGANTEAFFGQGTRLTVV.

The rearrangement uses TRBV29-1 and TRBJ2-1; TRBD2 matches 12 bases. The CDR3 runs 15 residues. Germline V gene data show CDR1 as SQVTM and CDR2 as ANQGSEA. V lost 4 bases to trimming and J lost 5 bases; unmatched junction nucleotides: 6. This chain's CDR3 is CSVGWTSGINNEQFF. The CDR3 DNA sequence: TGCAGCGTTGGGTGGACTAGCGGGATCAACAATGAGCAGTTCTTC.

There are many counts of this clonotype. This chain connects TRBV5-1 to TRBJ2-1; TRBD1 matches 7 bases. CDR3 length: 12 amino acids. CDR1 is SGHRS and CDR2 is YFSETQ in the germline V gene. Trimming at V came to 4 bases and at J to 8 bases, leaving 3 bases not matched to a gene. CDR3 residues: CASSRTGYEQFF. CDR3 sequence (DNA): TGCGCCAGCAGCAGGACAGGTTATGAGCAGTTCTTC.

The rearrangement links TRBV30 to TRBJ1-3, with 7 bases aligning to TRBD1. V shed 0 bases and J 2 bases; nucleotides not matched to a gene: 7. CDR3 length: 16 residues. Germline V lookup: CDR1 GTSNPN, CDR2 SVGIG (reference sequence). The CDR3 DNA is TGTGCCTGGAGTGTCGGGGGACAGTCTACTGGAAACACCATATATTTT. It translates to CAWSVGGQSTGNTIYF.